Described below is a single T cell receptor beta chain sequence and its context. These data are taken from a study of regulatory T cells in long-lasting Graves disease. Time point specified: newly diagnosed GD, antithyroid drugs for less than 3 months. Following extraction of RNA from PBMCs, that RNA was used to make the TCR library. Germline V gene lookup returns CDR1 SGHAT and CDR2 FQDESV (reference sequence). Trimming cost V 4 bases and J 0 bases; bases outside gene matches: 6. The CDR3 runs 15 residues. According to the study, TCR beta libraries were built with iRepertoire HTBI primers and CDR3-region Arm-PCR. TCRdb re-derived calls from the multiplex PCR reads in MiXCR, one entry per CDR3 protein. The sample has roughly 610,000 distinct CDR3 sequences, 15% to 20% seen once. The same specimen was also included in a second study, on T cells in Graves' hyperthyroidism and ophthalmopathy.

The clonotype was recovered from a man aged 18 to 30 with Graves disease. The material sequenced was peripheral blood mononuclear cells (PBMCs), taken at new diagnosis, from a patient treated with antithyroid drugs. V gene TRBV11-1 combines with J gene TRBJ2-7; TRBD1 matches 7 bases. This CDR3 is CASSSARGHSYEQYF. The CDR3 coding sequence is TGTGCCAGCAGCTCAGCGAGGGGGCACTCCTACGAGCAGTACTTC.